The 3 T cell receptor beta chains below were found in one sample sequenced in a study of T cell changes during pregnancy in multiple sclerosis (dated by TCRdb to between 2017 and 2020). Libraries were constructed by the immunoSEQ multiplex PCR assay. TCRdb retrieved this table from immuneACCESS and kept in-frame rearrangements only. Not all clones are present; in checked studies, unresolved V genes account for under half, and no reason is known for the remainder. This sample is represented by about 84,000 clones; less than 95% of them were singletons. Jointly, the top ten make up 2% to 2.5% of the sample. The sequencing used peripheral blood, collected in the third trimester of pregnancy. The origin of the receptors is a female donor with multiple sclerosis, enrolled in a pregnancy study.

This chain connects TRBV27 to TRBJ2-2, with D maybe TRBD1 (7 bases). The germline V gene has CDR1 MNHEY and CDR2 SMNVEV (reference sequence). Trimming left V 6 bases short and J 6 bases short, with 14 bases between. CDR3 length: 14 amino acids. CDR3 amino acids: CASSRGAVSGELFF. The CDR3 DNA is TGTGCCAGCAGCAGGGGGGCAGTATCCGGGGAGCTGTTTTTT.

Note on this clone: At one boundary the junction diverges from the germline segment, which might be a read error. The chain links TRBV30 to TRBJ2-5; 11 nucleotides agree with TRBD2. The CDR3 sequence is 15 residues long. Looked up from germline, CDR1 is GTSNPN and CDR2 is SVGIG (reference sequence). CDR3 region: CAWGVAGGLVETQYF. Written as DNA, the CDR3 is TGTGCCTGGGGTGTAGCGGGGGGGCTGGTAGAGACCCAGTACTTC.

The J gene is TRBJ1-2, the V gene TRBV9; tentative D call: TRBD1 (6 bases). The V and J ends lost 0 bases and 5 bases respectively, with 14 bases between them. Per the germline V gene, CDR1 is SGDLS and CDR2 is YYNGEE. This CDR3 is 15 amino acids long. The chain's CDR3 is CASSVGTASLYGYTF. CDR3 in DNA: TGTGCCAGCAGCGTAGGGACAGCTTCCTTATATGGCTACACCTTC. Drawing the rest from reference TRBV9 and TRBJ1-2, the complete variable domain is DSGVTQTPKHLITATGQRVTLRCSPRSGDLSVYWYQQSLDQGLQFLIQYYNGEERAKGNILERFSAQQFPDLHSELNLSSLELGDSALYFCASSVGTASLYGYTFGSGTRLTVV.